This T cell receptor (beta chain) was sequenced during a study of cytomegalovirus exposure and HLA in healthy donors. Whole-study findings and limits: Accurate prediction of most subjects' HLA-A and HLA-B alleles from TCR beta sequences was reported. In an earlier analysis, productive rearrangement rates for most beta V segments clustered near 90% or 30%. A few CMV-associated chains were confirmed in vitro to be specific for CMV antigens. Later on, an analysis showed TCR association rates differing by HLA locus, with DRB1 the most and HLA-C the fewest.

This clone was observed a few times. What it binds is unknown. The CDR3 is 13 residues long. Germline V gene data show CDR1 as SGHAT and CDR2 as FQNNGV. Trimming left V 0 bases short and J 9 bases short, with 9 bases between. With 60 Vbeta and 13 Jbeta primers, the PCR was carried out. Profiled with immunoSEQ multiplex PCR; TCRdb holds only in-frame clones, not every one. The sample has roughly 87,000 clones, roughly 80% seen once; the top ten hold under 15%. Material for sequencing was PBMCs. The clonotype originates from a woman in her thirties or forties in good health and CMV-seropositive. The rearrangement links TRBV11-2 to TRBJ1-5; D ambiguous. The CDR3 DNA reads TGTGCCAGCAGCTTAGAACTTGATCGGCCCCAGCATTTT. The encoded protein is CASSLELDRPQHF. Full variable domain (remainder filled in from reference TRBV11-2 and TRBJ1-5): EAGVAQSPRYKIIEKRQSVAFWCNPISGHATLYWYQQILGQGPKLLIQFQNNGVVDDSQLPKDRFSAERLKGVDSTLKIQPAKLEDSAVYLCASSLELDRPQHFGDGTRLSIL.